The 20 T cell receptor beta chains reported below all come from one sample, sequenced in a study of prognosis after radiotherapy for stage I lung cancer. Genomic DNA yielded TCR beta CDR3, amplified by two-round multiplex PCR. TRBV and TRBJ genes each had their own specific primers in first-round PCR. From the multiplex PCR reads, TCRdb called clonotypes with MiXCR, one entry per CDR3 protein. The profile covers about 30,000 distinct CDR3 sequences, with around 30% appearing a single time and 12% taken by the ten largest. The sequencing here drew on PBMCs, taken before or after stereotactic body radiation therapy (not recorded which). These receptors originate from a donor of 50 years or more with non-small cell lung cancer.

This clonotype was counted ten times or more. The chain links TRBV2 to TRBJ2-2, with 7 bases aligning to TRBD2. Germline values: CDR1 SNHLY, CDR2 FYNNEI. The CDR3 is 15 residues long. V trimming: 4 bases; J trimming: 1 base; junction bases outside the gene matches: 3. The DNA for the CDR3 is TGTGCCAGCAGTGGGTCGGGGGGGAACACCGGGGAGCTGTTTTTT. It yields the protein CASSGSGGNTGELFF.

This clonotype occurred many times. The CDR3 region is CSASNRAYEQYF. The CDR3 DNA is TGCAGTGCTAGCAACAGAGCCTACGAGCAGTACTTC. The chain links TRBV20-1 to TRBJ2-7, with D hard to call. The V end lost 3 bases, the J end lost 2 bases, and 8 bases lay between the germline ends. Germline-derived CDR1 and CDR2 are DFQATT and SNEGSKA (reference sequence). The CDR3 extends over 12 amino acids.

V is TRBV7-9 and J is TRBJ2-3, with 7 bases aligning to TRBD2. The CDR3 covers 15 residues. Germline CDR1 reads SEHNR; CDR2 reads FQNEAQ (reference sequence). J was trimmed by 6 bases and V by 6 bases; bases with no gene match: 12. The CDR3 loop is CASSFPASGSDTQYF. CDR3 DNA: TGTGCCAGCAGTTTTCCGGCTAGCGGAAGTGATACGCAGTATTTT.

In this sample, this clonotype turned up a few times. This chain uses TRBV5-4 with TRBJ2-7, with TRBD2 as a possible D gene (5 bases). The CDR3 is 15 residues long. The V gene's germline CDR1 is SGHNT and CDR2 YYREEE (reference sequence). The V end lost 6 bases, the J end lost 0 bases, and 16 bases lay between the germline ends. CDR3 protein: CASIDSDSSSYEQYF. CDR3 DNA: TGTGCCAGCATCGATTCGGACTCGAGCTCCTACGAGCAGTACTTC.

Comment on this clonotype: A read error may explain this, as a much larger clone is one base away. The J gene is TRBJ2-1, the V gene TRBV7-9; TRBD1 matches at 9 bases. V shed 4 bases, J shed 2 bases, and the junction held 9 bases outside the gene matches. The germline V gene encodes CDR1 SEHNR and CDR2 FQNEAQ (reference sequence). The CDR3 runs 17 residues. CDR3 in amino acids: CASSSHRDRETYNEQFF. CDR3 nucleotide sequence: TGTGCCAGCAGCTCACACCGGGACAGGGAAACCTACAATGAGCAGTTCTTC.

This clonotype was observed many times. V and J are TRBV5-1 and TRBJ2-1; TRBD1 matches 7 bases. The CDR3 has 13 amino acids. With V trimmed by 7 bases and J by 7 bases, 8 bases remained unmatched. The V gene's germline CDR1 is SGHRS and CDR2 YFSETQ. CDR3 DNA sequence: TGCGCCAGCGGGTCGACAGGGAATAATGAGCAGTTCTTC. Its translation: CASGSTGNNEQFF.

This clonotype was counted at least ten times. The genes are TRBV3-1 and TRBJ1-3; D may be TRBD1 (5 bases). V was shortened by 1 base and J by 2 bases, with 9 bases between the two germline ends. This CDR3 spans 15 amino acids. The germline CDR1 and CDR2 sequences are LGHDT and YNNKEL (reference sequence). This chain's CDR3 is CASSQGRGAGNTIYF. DNA for the CDR3: TGTGCCAGCAGCCAAGGAAGGGGTGCTGGAAACACCATATATTTT.

This clonotype was seen more than once but under ten times. This clone may be a read error of a much larger clone one base away. The chain employs TRBV7-9 and TRBJ1-5; 7 positions match TRBD1. CDR3 length equals 14 residues. The germline V gene encodes CDR1 SEHNR and CDR2 FQNEAQ (reference sequence). The V segment lost 5 bases and the J segment 4 bases; nucleotides outside the gene matches: 5. The CDR3: CASSPGQLNQPQHF. In nucleotides, the CDR3 is TGTGCCAGCAGCCCGGGACAGCTAAATCAGCCCCAGCATTTT.

The chain uses TRBV2 and TRBJ2-1; D remains ambiguous. This CDR3 is 13 amino acids long. Germline V gene sequence: CDR1 SNHLY, CDR2 FYNNEI. The CDR3 DNA reads as TGTACCACCAACCCACCGGTTGTCGGTGAGCAGTTCTTC. Translated: CTTNPPVVGEQFF.

Remarks on this clonotype: One base away lies a much larger clone, so this may be a sequencing read error. This chain joins TRBV4-1 and TRBJ1-2; D uncertain. Germline-derived CDR1 and CDR2 are MGHRA and YSYEKL. This CDR3 region has 15 residues. As DNA, the CDR3 is TGCGCCTGCAGCCAAGAAGCCTCAAGGGACTATGGCTACACCTTC. Protein: CACSQEASRDYGYTF.

This clonotype was seen a few times. Being one base from a much bigger clone, this may be a read error. This CDR3 reads CSGRVGCGNTIYF. In DNA, the CDR3 is TGCAGTGGCCGGGTCGGGTGTGGAAACACCATATATTTT. The chain couples TRBV20-1 to TRBJ1-3; D is unresolved. V gave up 7 bases and J gave up 3 bases, with 13 bases separating them. Germline V lookup: CDR1 DFQATT, CDR2 SNEGSKA (reference sequence). The CDR3 extends over 13 amino acids.

This clonotype was detected ten times or more. The V and J genes are TRBV3-1 and TRBJ2-5; no reliable D call. CDR3 size: 14 residues. The germline V gene has CDR1 LGHDT and CDR2 YNNKEL (reference sequence). The V and J ends lost 5 bases and 5 bases respectively, with 15 bases between them. The chain's CDR3 is CASSARLDRETQYF. CDR3 nucleotides: TGTGCCAGCAGCGCCAGACTGGATAGGGAGACCCAGTACTTC.

In its sample, this clonotype was seen a few times. This chain links TRBV4-1 with TRBJ2-3; D gene ambiguous. Germline loops: CDR1 MGHRA, CDR2 YSYEKL. This CDR3 has 13 amino acids. Trimming removed 3 bases from V and 4 bases from J, with 8 bases in between. The CDR3 loop reads CASSHPGADTQYF. Written as DNA, the CDR3 is TGCGCCAGCAGCCACCCAGGTGCAGATACGCAGTATTTT.

Ten or more counts support this clonotype. The chain employs TRBV7-8 and TRBJ2-7; D call uncertain. The CDR3 runs 15 residues. The germline CDR1 and CDR2 sequences are SGHVS and FQNEAQ. Trimming pared 4 bases from V and 0 bases from J, leaving 13 bases between. This chain's CDR3 is CASSYGLELSYEQYF. CDR3 nucleotides: TGTGCCAGCAGCTATGGTCTGGAGCTCTCCTACGAGCAGTACTTC.

This clonotype was seen at least ten times. The J gene is TRBJ2-7, the V gene TRBV28; D is unresolved. CDR1 and CDR2 (germline): MDHEN, SYDVKM. V lost 5 bases to trimming and J lost 7 bases, with 9 bases between them. The CDR3 extends over 11 amino acids. The CDR3 loop reads CASSHAGEQYF. CDR3 sequence (DNA): TGTGCCAGCAGTCACGCCGGAGAGCAGTACTTC.

This chain joins TRBV20-1 and TRBJ2-2, with 8 bases lining up with TRBD2. CDR3 size: 15 residues. CDR1 is DFQATT, CDR2 SNEGSKA, per germline (reference sequence). With V trimmed by 8 bases and J by 4 bases, 12 bases remained unmatched. CDR3 protein: CSSTLAGSLTGELFF. DNA for the CDR3: TGCAGTTCTACCCTAGCGGGTAGTCTCACCGGGGAGCTGTTTTTT.

At least ten counts were recorded for this clonotype. The J gene is TRBJ2-1, the V gene TRBV5-8, with D possibly TRBD2 on 5 matching bases. Germline CDR1 SGHTS, CDR2 YDEGEE. Trimming stripped 4 bases from V and 5 bases from J, with 13 bases between. The CDR3 is made up of 14 amino acids. In nucleotides, the CDR3 is TGTGCCAGCAGCCCTCTAGCTTCCCACAATGAGCAGTTCTTC. This translates into CASSPLASHNEQFF.

This clonotype was recorded many times. The V call is TRBV28, the J call TRBJ1-2; D possibly corresponds to TRBD1 (5 bases). This CDR3 contains 18 residues. Germline V gene sequence: CDR1 MDHEN, CDR2 SYDVKM. The ends were cut back, 3 bases at V and 7 bases at J, with 27 bases in the middle. The CDR3 DNA reads as TGTGCCAGCAGTTTGCGCGTCGGGGGGGGACCTAACTTGGGTGGCTACACCTTC. Its protein product is CASSLRVGGGPNLGGYTF.

This clonotype was detected many times. The gene calls are TRBV7-2 and TRBJ1-6; a possible D gene is TRBD1 (5 bases). CDR1 SGHTA and CDR2 FQGNSA come from the germline V gene. The CDR3 has 14 residues. V lost 6 bases and J 7 bases, leaving 13 bases between the germline ends. In DNA, the CDR3 is TGTGCCAGCAGTCGGGACTTTAGGAATTCACCCCTCCACTTT. Amino acids: CASSRDFRNSPLHF.

This clonotype was recorded at least ten times. The rearrangement joins TRBV6-5 to TRBJ2-5, with D possibly matching TRBD2 (7 bases). Germline V gene data show CDR1 as MNHEY and CDR2 as SVGAGI. This CDR3 has 15 residues. Trimming removed 2 bases from V and 5 bases from J, with 15 bases in between. The CDR3 sequence is CASSYGGAVMETQYF. The CDR3 DNA reads as TGTGCCAGCAGTTACGGGGGGGCCGTGATGGAGACCCAGTACTTC.